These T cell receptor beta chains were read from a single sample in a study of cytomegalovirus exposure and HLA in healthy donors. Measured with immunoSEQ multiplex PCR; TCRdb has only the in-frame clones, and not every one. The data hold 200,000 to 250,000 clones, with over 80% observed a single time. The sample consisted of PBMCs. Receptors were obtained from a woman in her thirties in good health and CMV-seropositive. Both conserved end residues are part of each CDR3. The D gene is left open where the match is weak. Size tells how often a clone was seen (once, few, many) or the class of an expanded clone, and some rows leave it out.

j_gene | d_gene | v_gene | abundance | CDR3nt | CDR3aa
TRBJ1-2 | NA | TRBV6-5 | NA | TGTGCCAGCATTGCTACCGGGCTCCGGAACTATGGCTACACCTTC | CASIATGLRNYGYTF
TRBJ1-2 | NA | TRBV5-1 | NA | TGCGCCAGCAGCTTTAGGGCTGGGAGCTACACCTTC | CASSFRAGSYTF
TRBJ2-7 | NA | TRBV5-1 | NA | TGCGCCAGCAGCTTAGGCCCTGAGAACTACGAGCAGTACTTC | CASSLGPENYEQYF
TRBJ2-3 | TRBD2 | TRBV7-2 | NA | TGTGCCAGCAGCATAGCGGGAACGACGCAGTATTTT | CASSIAGTTQYF
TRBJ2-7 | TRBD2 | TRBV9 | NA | TGTGCCAGCAGCACCAGACCGGGACTAGCGGACGAGCAGTACTTC | CASSTRPGLADEQYF
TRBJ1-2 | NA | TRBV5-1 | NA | TGCGCCAGCAGCTTGGCCCCGTTTGAGGGCTACACCTTC | CASSLAPFEGYTF
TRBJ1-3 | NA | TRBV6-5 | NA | TGTGCCAGCAGGGGGGGGTCTGCGTCTGGAAACACCATATATTTT | CASRGGSASGNTIYF
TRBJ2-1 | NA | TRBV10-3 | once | TGTGCCATCAGTGAGGCACCCGGAGGGAATGAGCAGTTCTTC | CAISEAPGGNEQFF
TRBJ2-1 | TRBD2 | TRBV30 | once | TGTGCCTGGAACACTCGAGCGGGAGGGTACAATGAGCAGTTCTTC | CAWNTRAGGYNEQFF
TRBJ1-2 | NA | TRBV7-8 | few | TGTGCCAGCAGCTTAGGGTTATGGGACAATGGCTACACCTTC | CASSLGLWDNGYTF
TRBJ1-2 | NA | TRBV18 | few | TGTGCCAGCTCCCCGGGGAGGTATGGCTACACCTTC | CASSPGRYGYTF
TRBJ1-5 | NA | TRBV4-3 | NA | TGCGCCAGCAGCCAACAAAGGGGGGTTAGTCAGCCCCAGCATTTT | CASSQQRGVSQPQHF
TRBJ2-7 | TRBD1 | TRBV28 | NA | TGTGCCAGCAGTTTTGAAGGACAGGGCCTCTACGAGCAGTACTTC | CASSFEGQGLYEQYF
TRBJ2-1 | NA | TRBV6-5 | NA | TGTGCCAGCATGGGGACTCCTGATGAGCAGTTCTTC | CASMGTPDEQFF
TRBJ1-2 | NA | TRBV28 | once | TGTGCCAGCAGTAGAGGACCTGGCTACACCTTC | CASSRGPGYTF
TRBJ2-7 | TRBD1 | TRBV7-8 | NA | TGTGCCAGCAGCTCCGGACAGGGGAACTACGAGCAGTACTTC | CASSSGQGNYEQYF
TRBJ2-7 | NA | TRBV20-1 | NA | TGCAGTGCCAAACATGATCCATCGCAGTACTTC | CSAKHDPSQYF
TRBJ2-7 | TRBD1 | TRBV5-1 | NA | TGCGCCAGCAGCCCCTGGGGACAGGGCTCAACCTACGAGCAGTACTTC | CASSPWGQGSTYEQYF
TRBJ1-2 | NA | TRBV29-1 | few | TGCAGCGTTGTTTCACGGGGAACTAATGGCTACACCTTC | CSVVSRGTNGYTF
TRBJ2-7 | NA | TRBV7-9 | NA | TGTGCCAGCAGCCGAGGCCGGTTACCGGTCGAGCAGTACTTC | CASSRGRLPVEQYF
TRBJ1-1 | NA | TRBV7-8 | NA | TGTGCCAGCAGCTTAGTCAGGGGCACTGAAGCTTTCTTT | CASSLVRGTEAFF
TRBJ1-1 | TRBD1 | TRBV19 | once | TGTGCCAGTAGCGTGGACAGGGTTGGCACTGAAGCTTTCTTT | CASSVDRVGTEAFF
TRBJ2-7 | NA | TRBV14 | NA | TGTGCCAGCAGCCAAAGTACTAGCCATACCTACGAGCAGTACTTC | CASSQSTSHTYEQYF
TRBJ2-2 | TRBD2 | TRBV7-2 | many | TGTGCCAGCAGCCCCAAACTAGCGGGAGACCCCGGGGAGCTGTTTTTT | CASSPKLAGDPGELFF
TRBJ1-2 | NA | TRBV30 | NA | TGTGCCTGGAGGTGGGTGGATGGCTACACCTTC | CAWRWVDGYTF
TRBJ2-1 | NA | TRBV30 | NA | TGTGCCTGGACTACCTGGGAGTCCTACAATGAGCAGTTCTTC | CAWTTWESYNEQFF
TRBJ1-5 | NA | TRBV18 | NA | TGTGCCAGCTCACCGATAAACACGGGCGAGACGCCCCAGCATTTT | CASSPINTGETPQHF
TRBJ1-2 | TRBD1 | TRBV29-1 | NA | TGCAGCGCTTCGGACAGGAACTATGGCTACACCTTC | CSASDRNYGYTF
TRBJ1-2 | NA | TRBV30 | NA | TGTGCCTGGAGTAGGGACACTTCCTATTTCTTCTATGGCTACACCTTC | CAWSRDTSYFFYGYTF
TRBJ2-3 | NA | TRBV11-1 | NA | TGTGCCAGCAGCTTCGTAGGGGCTAGCACAGATACGCAGTATTTT | CASSFVGASTDTQYF
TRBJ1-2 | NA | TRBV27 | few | TGTGCCAGCAGTTTTCGGCAGGGGACTAACTATGGCTACACCTTC | CASSFRQGTNYGYTF
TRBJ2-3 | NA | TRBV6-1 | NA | TGTGCCAGCAGTGAAGCGGGTAGCACTAGCACAGATACGCAGTATTTT | CASSEAGSTSTDTQYF
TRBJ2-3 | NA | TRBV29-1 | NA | TGCAGCACGGGAGAGTCAGATACGCAGTATTTT | CSTGESDTQYF
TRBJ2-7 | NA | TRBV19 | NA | TGTGCCAGTACACCTCCCGACTTTTCACACTACGAGCAGTACTTC | CASTPPDFSHYEQYF
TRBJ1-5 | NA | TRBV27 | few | TGTGCCAGAAGAGTGGCAGGGACTGTAATAAGCAATCAGCCCCAGCATTTT | CARRVAGTVISNQPQHF
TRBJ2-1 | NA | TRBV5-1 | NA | TGCGCCAGCGGGATAGGGGGGGTCCAGCAGTTCTTC | CASGIGGVQQFF
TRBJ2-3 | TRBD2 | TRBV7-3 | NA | TGTGCCAGCCGAGCGGGAGCGGAAGATACGCAGTATTTT | CASRAGAEDTQYF
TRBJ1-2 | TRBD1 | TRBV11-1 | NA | TGTGCCAGCAGCGGGACAGGGAACTATGGCTACACCTTC | CASSGTGNYGYTF
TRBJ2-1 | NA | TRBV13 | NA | TGTGCCAGCAGCATAACAGGGGGGGTTTACAATGAGCAGTTCTTC | CASSITGGVYNEQFF
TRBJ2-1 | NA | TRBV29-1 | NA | TGCAGCGTTACGGGTCTCTCTGGCTCCTACAATGAGCAGTTCTTC | CSVTGLSGSYNEQFF
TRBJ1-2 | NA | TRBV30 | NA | TGTGCCTGGAGTCGGACAGTTGGGGGCTATGGCTACACCTTC | CAWSRTVGGYGYTF
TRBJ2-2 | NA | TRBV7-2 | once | TGTGCCAGCAGCTTAGTCCAAAGGGGCGCCGGGGAGCTGTTTTTT | CASSLVQRGAGELFF
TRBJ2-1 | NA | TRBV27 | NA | TGTGCCAGCAGCACATACGTCCATGAGCAGTTCTTC | CASSTYVHEQFF
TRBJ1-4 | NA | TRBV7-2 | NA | TGTGCCAGCAGCCAGGCTTTAGACGAAAAACTGTTTTTT | CASSQALDEKLFF
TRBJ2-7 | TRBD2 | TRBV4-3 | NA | TGCGCCAGCAGCCCCGGACTAGCGGGAGTCTACGAGCAGTACTTC | CASSPGLAGVYEQYF
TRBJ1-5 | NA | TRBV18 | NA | TGTGCCAGCTCACCACCGGGGACAAATCAGCCCCAGCATTTT | CASSPPGTNQPQHF
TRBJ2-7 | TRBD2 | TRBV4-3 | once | TGCGCCAGCAGCCAGGGGACTAGCAATCTCTACGAGCAGTACTTC | CASSQGTSNLYEQYF
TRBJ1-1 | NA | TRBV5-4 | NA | TGTGCCAGCAGCTTGTTCGGTAACACTGAAGCTTTCTTT | CASSLFGNTEAFF
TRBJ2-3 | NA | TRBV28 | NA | TGTGCCAGCAGTTTCTCCCGCTTCACAGATACGCAGTATTTT | CASSFSRFTDTQYF
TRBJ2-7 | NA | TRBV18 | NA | TGTGCCAGCTCACAGAAATACGAGCAGTACTTC | CASSQKYEQYF